This entry features one T cell receptor (beta chain) sequence. The antigen remains undetermined. This entry comes from a study of long-term antiretroviral therapy in people with HIV. Study context: First collections came about a decade before the 2015 immediate-ART recommendation. Whole-study results and caveats: Comparison with controls showed narrower CDR3 length ranges in HIV repertoires.

Researchers report immunoSEQ v3.0 was run at survey level. Per-sample targets for sequencing were roughly 35,000-50,000 T-cell genomes. Assay used: immunoSEQ multiplex PCR; TCRdb lists only in-frame clones, some missing. The sample lists around 18,000 clones; around 91% were seen once. The CDR3 sequence is 12 residues long. The germline V and J ends were trimmed by 5 bases and 8 bases, with 13 bases remaining between them. Per the germline V gene, CDR1 is GTSNPN and CDR2 is SVGIG (reference sequence). The receptor comes from a man aged 45 to 65 with HIV. J is TRBJ2-1 and V is TRBV30; tentatively, D is TRBD2 (6 bases). This specimen was unsorted PBMCs, taken 4.2 years after starting antiretroviral therapy. The CDR3 DNA sequence: TGTGCCTGGGAGGGGCGGGGCCATGAGCAGTTCTTC. Residues: CAWEGRGHEQFF.